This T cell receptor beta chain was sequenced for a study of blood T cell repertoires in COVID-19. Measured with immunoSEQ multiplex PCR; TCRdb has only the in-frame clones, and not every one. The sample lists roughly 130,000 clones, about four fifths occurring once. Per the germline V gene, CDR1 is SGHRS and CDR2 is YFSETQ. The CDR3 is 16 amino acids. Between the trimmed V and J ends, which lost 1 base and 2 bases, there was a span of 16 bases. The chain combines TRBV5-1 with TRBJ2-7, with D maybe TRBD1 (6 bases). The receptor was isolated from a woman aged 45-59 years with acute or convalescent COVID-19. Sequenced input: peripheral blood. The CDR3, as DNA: TGCGCCAGCAGCTTGTACACAGGGACCTCCACCTACGAGCAGTACTTC. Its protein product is CASSLYTGTSTYEQYF.